The clone carrying this T cell receptor beta chain was found many times. The antigen is not known. Each cDNA molecule carried a unique molecular identifier. TCRdb reprocessed the 5' RACE reads via MiXCR and lists one record per CDR3 protein. The sample has some 60,000 distinct CDR3 sequences; around 10% are singletons. The V gene's germline CDR1 is MNHEY and CDR2 SVGAGI. The length of the CDR3 is 15 residues. Trimming stripped 0 bases from V and 9 bases from J, with 15 bases between. The source of the sample is a study of early T cells in non-severe SARS-CoV-2 infection. The study, taken as a whole, reports: Matching with VDJdb favored anti-spike CD8 responses (missing private and CD4 specificities).

Source material: whole blood. This chain joins TRBV6-5 and TRBJ1-5, with a tentative D call TRBD1 (5 bases). The TCR sequence derives from an adult who was a healthcare worker with PCR-confirmed SARS-CoV-2 infection or an uninfected control (not recorded which). The CDR3 nucleotides read TGTGCCAGCAGTTACTCGAGGGGCAGGGAGTGGCCCCAGCATTTT. Amino acids: CASSYSRGREWPQHF.